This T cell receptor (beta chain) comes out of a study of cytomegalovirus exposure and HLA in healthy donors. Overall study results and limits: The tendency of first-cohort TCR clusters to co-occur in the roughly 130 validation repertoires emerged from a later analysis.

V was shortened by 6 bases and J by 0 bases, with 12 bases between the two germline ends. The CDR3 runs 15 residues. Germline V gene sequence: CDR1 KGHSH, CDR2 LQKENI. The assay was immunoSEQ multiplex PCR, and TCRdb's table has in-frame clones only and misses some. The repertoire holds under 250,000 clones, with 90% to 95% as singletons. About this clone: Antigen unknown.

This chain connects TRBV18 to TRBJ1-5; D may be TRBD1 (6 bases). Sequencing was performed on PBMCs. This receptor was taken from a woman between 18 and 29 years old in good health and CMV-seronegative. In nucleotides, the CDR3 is TGTGCCAGCTCCCCGTTGACAGGTAGCAATCAGCCCCAGCATTTT. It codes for CASSPLTGSNQPQHF.